This T cell receptor (beta chain) was sequenced during a study of blood T cell repertoires in COVID-19. Study summary: The study drew acute and convalescent COVID-19 samples from the United States, Italy and Spain.

As processed by the authors: Scientists estimated how many nucleated cells there were by amplifying reference gene primers. Assay used: immunoSEQ multiplex PCR; TCRdb lists only in-frame clones, some missing. From that table come the V and J calls and clone size; the DNA was used to work out D and trimming. The sample carries about 54,000 clones, around four fifths recorded once. The V and J ends lost 5 bases and 0 bases respectively, with 8 bases between them. This CDR3 spans 13 amino acids. Per germline, CDR1 SGHNT and CDR2 YYREEE (reference sequence). The source material was peripheral blood. The chain joins TRBV5-4 to TRBJ1-1; maybe TRBD1 (6 bases). This receptor was identified in a woman aged 60-75 years with acute or convalescent COVID-19. The CDR3 region has the DNA TGTGCCAGCAGGGCAGGGGTGAACACTGAAGCTTTCTTT. It encodes CASRAGVNTEAFF.